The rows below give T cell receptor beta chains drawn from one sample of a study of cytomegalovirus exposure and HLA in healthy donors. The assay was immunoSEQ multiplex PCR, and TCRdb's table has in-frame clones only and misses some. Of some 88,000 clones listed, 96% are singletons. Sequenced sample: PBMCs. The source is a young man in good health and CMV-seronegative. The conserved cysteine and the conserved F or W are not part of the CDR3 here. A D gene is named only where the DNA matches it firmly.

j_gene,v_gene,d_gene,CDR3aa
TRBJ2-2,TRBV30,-,AWSRLAMNTGELF
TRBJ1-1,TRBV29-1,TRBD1,SGEGQTGTEAF
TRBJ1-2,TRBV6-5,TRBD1,ASSYSQTGDGYT
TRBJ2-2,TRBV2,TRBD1,ATNSGTGGNLPGELF
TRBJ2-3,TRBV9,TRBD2,ASSPVASGITDTQY
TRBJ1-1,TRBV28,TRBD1,ASRGQGVGTEAF
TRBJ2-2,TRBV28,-,ASRDTGSANTGELF
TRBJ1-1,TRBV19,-,ASSIPGEGEAF
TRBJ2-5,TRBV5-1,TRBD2,ASSFSGAGGVETQY
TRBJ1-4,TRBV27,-,ASSFTPGGTNEKLF
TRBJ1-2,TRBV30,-,AWNDARGLGYGYT
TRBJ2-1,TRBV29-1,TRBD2,SVEVGLAGGNEQF
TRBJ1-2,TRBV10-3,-,AISESNRDEGYT
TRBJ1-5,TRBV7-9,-,ASSLGRVDQPQH
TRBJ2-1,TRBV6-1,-,ASSELGTGSYNEQF
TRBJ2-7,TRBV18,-,ASSPGLAREQY
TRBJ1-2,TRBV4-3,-,ASSQDRGYRYYGYT
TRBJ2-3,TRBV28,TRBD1,ASRHPRDRGTDTQY
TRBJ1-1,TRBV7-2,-,ASSLTYGNTEAF
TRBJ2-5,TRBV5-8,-,ASSLGAQGQETQY
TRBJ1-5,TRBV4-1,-,ASSQEGVYQPQH
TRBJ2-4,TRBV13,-,ASSLVTGEAKNIQY
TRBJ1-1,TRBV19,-,ASSITYAGNTEAF
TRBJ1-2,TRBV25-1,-,ASSGRGENYGYT
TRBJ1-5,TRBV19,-,ASSNGTAEGWAQH
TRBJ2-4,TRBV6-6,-,ASSRGGLAKNIQY
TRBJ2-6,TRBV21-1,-,ASSKLTGIVSGANVLT
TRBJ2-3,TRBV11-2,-,ASSLTLLDTQY
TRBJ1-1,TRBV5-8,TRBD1,ASSLGRGLTEAF
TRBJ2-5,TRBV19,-,ASSIGVGSQETQY
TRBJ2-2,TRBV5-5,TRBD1,ASSLGQGFGELF
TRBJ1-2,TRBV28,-,ASSPNGGANYGYT
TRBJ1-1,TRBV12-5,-,ASGPGWGSEAF
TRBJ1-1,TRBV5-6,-,ASSREDEAF
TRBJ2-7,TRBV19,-,ASSLGLRNEQY
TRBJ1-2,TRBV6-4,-,ASSDSAGNYGYT
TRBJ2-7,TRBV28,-,ASSRGYTISYEQY
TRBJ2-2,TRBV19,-,ASSMGAANTGELF
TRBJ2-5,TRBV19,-,ASTSYAGGTQY
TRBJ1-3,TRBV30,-,AWSVKGDTIY
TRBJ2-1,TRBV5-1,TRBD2,ASGLRAGDVDEQF
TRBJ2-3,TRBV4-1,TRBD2,ASSERQREGADTQY
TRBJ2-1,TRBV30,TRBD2,AWSTGLVAPEQF
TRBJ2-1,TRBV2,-,ASSEVRGGNEQF
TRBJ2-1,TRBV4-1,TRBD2,ASSQGIAGAYNEQF
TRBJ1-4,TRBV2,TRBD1,ASGGQEENEKLF
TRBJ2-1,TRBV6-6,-,ASSSTPGSSYNEQF
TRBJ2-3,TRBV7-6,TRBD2,ASSIGTHREGTQY
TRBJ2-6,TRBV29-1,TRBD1,SVDDRGRPGANVLT
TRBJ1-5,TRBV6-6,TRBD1,ASSGTGEAQPQH
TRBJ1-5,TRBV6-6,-,ASSGSLEGQPQH
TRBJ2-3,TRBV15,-,ATSRDEGGTDTQY
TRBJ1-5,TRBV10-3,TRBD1,AISEPSGTGGFSNQPQH
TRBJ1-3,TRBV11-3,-,ASSTTPFSLSGNTIY
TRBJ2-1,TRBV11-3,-,ASSPRAGVEQF
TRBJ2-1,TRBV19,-,ASSIATKNEQF
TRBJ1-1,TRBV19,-,ASSPSPAGMNTEAF
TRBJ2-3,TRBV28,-,AVGATQY
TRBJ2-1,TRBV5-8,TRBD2,ASRPLGRERSSEQF
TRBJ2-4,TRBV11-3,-,ASSQGWSGVGENIQY